The entry below describes one TCR beta chain. The sample originates from a study of OX40 agonist ivuxolimab in advanced cancers. J gave up 3 bases and V 6 bases, and 7 bases lay outside the gene matches. Germline CDR1 is MNHEY and CDR2 is SVGAGI. CDR3 size: 15 residues. Assay used: immunoSEQ multiplex PCR; TCRdb lists only in-frame clones, some missing. The sample holds 55,000 to 70,000 clones, approximately 90% seen once. This rearrangement joins TRBV6-5 to TRBJ1-5; 8 bases align to TRBD1. This receptor was obtained from an adult with an advanced solid tumor such as melanoma, head and neck, liver or kidney cancer. The sequencing used CD4+ or CD8+ T cells sorted from blood, collected in a trial of the OX40 agonist ivuxolimab. The chain's CDR3 is CASRADRGNNQPQHF. In nucleotides, the CDR3 is TGTGCCAGCAGAGCTGACAGGGGAAACAATCAGCCCCAGCATTTT.